This TCR beta chain is drawn from a study of cytotoxic CD8 clonotypes in ibrutinib-treated CLL. The data were produced by immunoSEQ multiplex PCR, yet TCRdb's version contains in-frame clones alone and is incomplete. The table has 150,000 to 200,000 clones, approximately 77% seen once. CDR3 length equals 12 residues. Germline-derived CDR1 and CDR2 are MNHEY and SVGAGI. The V end lost 6 bases, the J end lost 1 base, and 5 bases lay between the germline ends. The TCR originated in a human donor with chronic lymphocytic leukemia. The chain has TRBV6-5 and TRBJ2-3; D perhaps matches TRBD2 (5 bases). The material sequenced was PBMCs, taken after 12 months of ibrutinib treatment. Written as DNA, the CDR3 is TGTGCCAGCAGAGCGGGCACAGATACGCAGTATTTT. It yields the protein CASRAGTDTQYF.